This entry features one T cell receptor (beta chain) sequence. This sample stems from a study of control samples from healthy donors and cancer patients. Produced via immunoSEQ multiplex PCR; TCRdb's table is partial and in-frame only. The sample totals approximately 190,000 clones. V lost 1 base and J 0 bases, leaving 10 bases between the germline ends. The length of the CDR3 is 16 residues. The germline gives CDR1 SEHNR, CDR2 FQNEAQ (reference sequence). The sequence derives from a woman aged 25 to 39 in good health. This sequence joins TRBV7-9 and TRBJ1-3, with no clear D. The sample comprised blood. The chain's CDR3 is CASSLGGSLSGNTIYF. The CDR3 region has the DNA TGTGCCAGCAGCTTAGGCGGCAGCCTCTCTGGAAACACCATATATTTT.